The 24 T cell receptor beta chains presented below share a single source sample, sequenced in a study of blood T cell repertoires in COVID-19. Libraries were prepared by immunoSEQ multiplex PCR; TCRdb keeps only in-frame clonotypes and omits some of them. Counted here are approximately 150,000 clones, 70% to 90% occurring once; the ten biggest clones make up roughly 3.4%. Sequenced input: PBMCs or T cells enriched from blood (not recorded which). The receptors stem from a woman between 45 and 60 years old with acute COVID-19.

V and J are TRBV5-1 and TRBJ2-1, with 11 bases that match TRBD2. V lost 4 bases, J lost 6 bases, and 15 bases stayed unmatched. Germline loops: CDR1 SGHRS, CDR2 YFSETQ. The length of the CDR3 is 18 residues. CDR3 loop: CASSPRPPNSGRGNEQFF. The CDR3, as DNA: TGCGCCAGCAGCCCGCGACCTCCTAATAGCGGGAGGGGCAATGAGCAGTTCTTC.

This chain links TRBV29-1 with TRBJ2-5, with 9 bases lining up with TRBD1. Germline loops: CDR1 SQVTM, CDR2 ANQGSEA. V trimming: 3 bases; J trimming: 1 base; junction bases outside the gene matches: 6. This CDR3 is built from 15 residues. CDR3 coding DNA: TGCAGCGTTGACCCGCGGACAGGGGCCCAAGAGACCCAGTACTTC. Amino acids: CSVDPRTGAQETQYF.

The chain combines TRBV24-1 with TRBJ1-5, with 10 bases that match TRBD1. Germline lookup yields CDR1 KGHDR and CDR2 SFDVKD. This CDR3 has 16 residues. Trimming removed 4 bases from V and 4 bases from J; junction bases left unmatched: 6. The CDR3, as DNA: TGTGCCACCAGTGACTTGACAGGGGGCCCGAATCAGCCCCAGCATTTT. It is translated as CATSDLTGGPNQPQHF.

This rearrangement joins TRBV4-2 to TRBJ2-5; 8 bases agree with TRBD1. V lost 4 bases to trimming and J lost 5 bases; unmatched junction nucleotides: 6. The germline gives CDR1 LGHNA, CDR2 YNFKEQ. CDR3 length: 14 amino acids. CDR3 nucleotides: TGTGCCAGCAGCCCAGGGGGCGCGGGGGAGACCCAGTACTTC. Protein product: CASSPGGAGETQYF.

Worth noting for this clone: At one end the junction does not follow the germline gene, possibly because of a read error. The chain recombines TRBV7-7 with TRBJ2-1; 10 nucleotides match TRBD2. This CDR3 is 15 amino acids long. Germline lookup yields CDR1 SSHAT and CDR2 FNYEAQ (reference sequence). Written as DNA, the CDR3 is TGTGCTAGCAGCTTAGGACTAGCGGAGTTTAATGAGCAGTTCTTC. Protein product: CASSLGLAEFNEQFF.

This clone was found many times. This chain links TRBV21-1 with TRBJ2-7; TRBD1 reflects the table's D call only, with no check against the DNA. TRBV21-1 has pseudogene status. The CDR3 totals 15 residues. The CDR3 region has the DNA TGTGCCAGCAGCAAGCGAAGCAGGTCCCCCTACGAGCAGTACTTC. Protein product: CASSKRSRSPYEQYF.

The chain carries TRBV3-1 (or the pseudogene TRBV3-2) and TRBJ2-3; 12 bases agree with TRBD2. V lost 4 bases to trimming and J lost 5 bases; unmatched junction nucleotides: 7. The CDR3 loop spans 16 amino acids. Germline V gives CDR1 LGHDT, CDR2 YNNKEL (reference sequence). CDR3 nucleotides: TGTGCCAGCAGCCTAGGACTAGCGGGATACCTAGATACGCAGTATTTT. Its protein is CASSLGLAGYLDTQYF.

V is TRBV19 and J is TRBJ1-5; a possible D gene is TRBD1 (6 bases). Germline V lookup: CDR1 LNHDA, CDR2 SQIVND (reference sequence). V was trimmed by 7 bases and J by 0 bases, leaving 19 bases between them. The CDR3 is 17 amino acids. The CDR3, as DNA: TGTGCCAGTAATCATCCCGGGACAACGATTAGCAATCAGCCCCAGCATTTT. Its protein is CASNHPGTTISNQPQHF. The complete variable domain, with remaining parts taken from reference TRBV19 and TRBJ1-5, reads DGGITQSPKYLFRKEGQNVTLSCEQNLNHDAMYWYRQDPGQGLRLIYYSQIVNDFQKGDIAEGYSVSREKKESFPLTVTSAQKNPTAFYLCASNHPGTTISNQPQHFGDGTRLSIL.

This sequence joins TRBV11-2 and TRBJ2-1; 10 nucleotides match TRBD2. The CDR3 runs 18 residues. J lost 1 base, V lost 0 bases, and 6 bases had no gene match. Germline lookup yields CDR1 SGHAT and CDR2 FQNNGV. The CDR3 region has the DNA TGTGCCAGCAGCTTAGATCGGGCTAGCGGGAGTTCCTACAATGAGCAGTTCTTC. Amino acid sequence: CASSLDRASGSSYNEQFF.

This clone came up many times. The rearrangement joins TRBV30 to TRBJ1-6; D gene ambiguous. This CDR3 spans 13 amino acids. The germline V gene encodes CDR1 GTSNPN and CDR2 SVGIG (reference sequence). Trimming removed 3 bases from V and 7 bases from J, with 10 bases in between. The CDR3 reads CAWRRIGNSPLHF. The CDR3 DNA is TGTGCCTGGAGACGCATCGGGAATTCACCCCTCCACTTT.

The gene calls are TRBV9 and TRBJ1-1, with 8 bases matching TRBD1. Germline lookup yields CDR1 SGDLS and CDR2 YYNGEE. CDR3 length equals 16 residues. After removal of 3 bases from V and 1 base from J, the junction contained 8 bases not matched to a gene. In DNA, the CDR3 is TGTGCCAGCAGCGACCGCACCGGGACAGGGAACACTGAAGCTTTCTTT. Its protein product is CASSDRTGTGNTEAFF.

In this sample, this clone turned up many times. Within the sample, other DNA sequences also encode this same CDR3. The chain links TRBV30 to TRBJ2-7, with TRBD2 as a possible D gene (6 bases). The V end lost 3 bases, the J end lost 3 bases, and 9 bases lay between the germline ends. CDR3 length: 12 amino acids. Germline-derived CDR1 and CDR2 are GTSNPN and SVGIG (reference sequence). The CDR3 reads CAWSSGGYEQYF. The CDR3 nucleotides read TGTGCCTGGAGCTCCGGGGGCTACGAGCAGTACTTC.

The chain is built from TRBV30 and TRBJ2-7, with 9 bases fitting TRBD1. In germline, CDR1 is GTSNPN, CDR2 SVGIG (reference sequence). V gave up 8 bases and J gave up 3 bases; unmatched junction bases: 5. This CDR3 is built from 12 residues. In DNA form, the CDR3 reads TGTGCCGGTGGGGACAGGGTCTACGAGCAGTACTTC. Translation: CAGGDRVYEQYF.

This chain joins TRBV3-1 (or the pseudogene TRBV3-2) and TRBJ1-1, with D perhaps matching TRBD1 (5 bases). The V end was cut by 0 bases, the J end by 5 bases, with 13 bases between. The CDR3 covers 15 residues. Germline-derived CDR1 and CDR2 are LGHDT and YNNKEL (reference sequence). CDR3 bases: TGTGCCAGCAGCCAAGATGCAGGGTCTAGGACTGAAGCTTTCTTT. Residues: CASSQDAGSRTEAFF.

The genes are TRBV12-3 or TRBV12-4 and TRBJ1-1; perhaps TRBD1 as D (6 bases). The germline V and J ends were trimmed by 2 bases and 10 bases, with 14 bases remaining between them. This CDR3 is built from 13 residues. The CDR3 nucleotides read TGTGCCAGCAGTTTAAGCGGGGGCGCAGGAGCTTTCTTT. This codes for CASSLSGGAGAFF.

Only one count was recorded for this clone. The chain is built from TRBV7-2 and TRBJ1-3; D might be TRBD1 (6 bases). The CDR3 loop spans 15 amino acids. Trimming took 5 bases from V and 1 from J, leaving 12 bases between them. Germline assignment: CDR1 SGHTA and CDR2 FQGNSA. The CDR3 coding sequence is TGTGCCAGCAGCGTCCAACAGGGTTCTGGAAACACCATATATTTT. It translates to CASSVQQGSGNTIYF.

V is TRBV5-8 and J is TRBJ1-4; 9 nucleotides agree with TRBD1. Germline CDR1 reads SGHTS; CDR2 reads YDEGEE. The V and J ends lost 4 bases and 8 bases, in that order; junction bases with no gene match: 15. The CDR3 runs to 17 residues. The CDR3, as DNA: TGTGCCAGCAGCACCACTTTTAACAGGGGGCGGAAGGAAAAACTGTTTTTT. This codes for CASSTTFNRGRKEKLFF.

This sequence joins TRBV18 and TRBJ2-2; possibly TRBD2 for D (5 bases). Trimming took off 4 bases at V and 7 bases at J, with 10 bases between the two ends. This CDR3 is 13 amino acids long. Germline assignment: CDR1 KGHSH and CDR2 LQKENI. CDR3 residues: CASSLLSGGELFF. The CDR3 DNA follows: TGTGCCAGCTCACTCTTGAGCGGCGGGGAGCTGTTTTTT.

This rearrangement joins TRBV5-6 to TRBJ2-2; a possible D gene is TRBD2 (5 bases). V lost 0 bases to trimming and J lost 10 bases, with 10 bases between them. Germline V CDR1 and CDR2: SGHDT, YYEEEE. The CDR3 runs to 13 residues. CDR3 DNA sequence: TGTGCCAGCAGCTTGGCGGGATTCTCGGAGCTGTTTTTT. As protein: CASSLAGFSELFF.

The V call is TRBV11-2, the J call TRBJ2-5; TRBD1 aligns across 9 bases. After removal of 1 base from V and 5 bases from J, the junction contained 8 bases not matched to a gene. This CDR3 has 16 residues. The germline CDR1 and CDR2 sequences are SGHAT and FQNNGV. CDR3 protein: CASSLGAGTGWETQYF. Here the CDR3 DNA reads TGTGCCAGCAGCTTAGGGGCCGGGACAGGGTGGGAGACCCAGTACTTC.

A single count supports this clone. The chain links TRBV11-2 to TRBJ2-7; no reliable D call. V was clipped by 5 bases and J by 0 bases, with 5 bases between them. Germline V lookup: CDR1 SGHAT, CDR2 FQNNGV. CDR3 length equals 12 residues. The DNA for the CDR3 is TGTGCCAGCAGCCTGAGCTCCTACGAGCAGTACTTC. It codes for CASSLSSYEQYF.

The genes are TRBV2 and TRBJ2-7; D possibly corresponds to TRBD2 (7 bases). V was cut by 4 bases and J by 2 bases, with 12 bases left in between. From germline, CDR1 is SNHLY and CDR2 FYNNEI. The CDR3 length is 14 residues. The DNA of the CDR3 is TGTGCCAGCAGTGTGCAGGGGACTACCTACGAGCAGTACTTC. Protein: CASSVQGTTYEQYF. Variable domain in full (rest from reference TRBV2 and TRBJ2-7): EPEVTQTPSHQVTQMGQEVILRCVPISNHLYFYWYRQILGQKVEFLVSFYNNEISEKSEIFDDQFSVERPDGSNFTLKIRSTKLEDSAMYFCASSVQGTTYEQYFGPGTRLTVT.

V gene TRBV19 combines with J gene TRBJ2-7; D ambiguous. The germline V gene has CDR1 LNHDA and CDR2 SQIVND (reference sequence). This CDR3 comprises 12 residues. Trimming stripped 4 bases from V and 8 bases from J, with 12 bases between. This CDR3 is CASSSPSEKQYF. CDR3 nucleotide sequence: TGTGCCAGTAGTAGTCCCTCGGAGAAGCAGTACTTC.

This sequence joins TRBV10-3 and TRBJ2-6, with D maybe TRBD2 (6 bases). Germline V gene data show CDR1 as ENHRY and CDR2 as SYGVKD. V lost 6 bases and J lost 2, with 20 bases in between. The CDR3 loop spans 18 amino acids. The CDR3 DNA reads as TGTGCCATCAGCTCTTCGGGCCTTTCGGGAGCTGGGGCCAACGTCCTGACTTTC. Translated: CAISSSGLSGAGANVLTF.